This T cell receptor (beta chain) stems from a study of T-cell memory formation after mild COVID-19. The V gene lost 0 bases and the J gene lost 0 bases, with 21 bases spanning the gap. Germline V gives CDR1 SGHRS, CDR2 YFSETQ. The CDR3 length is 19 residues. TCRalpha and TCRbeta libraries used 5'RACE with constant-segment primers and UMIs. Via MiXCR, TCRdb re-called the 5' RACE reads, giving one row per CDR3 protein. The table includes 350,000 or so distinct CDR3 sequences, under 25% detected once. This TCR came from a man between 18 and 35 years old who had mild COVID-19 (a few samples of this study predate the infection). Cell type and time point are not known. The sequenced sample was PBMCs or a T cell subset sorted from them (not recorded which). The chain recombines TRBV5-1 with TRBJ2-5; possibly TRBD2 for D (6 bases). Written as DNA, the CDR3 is TGCGCCAGCAGCTTGGGAGGAGGGACTTCAGACCCGTACCAAGAGACCCAGTACTTC. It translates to CASSLGGGTSDPYQETQYF.